These 8 T cell receptor beta chains share one sample of origin, sequenced in a study of blood T cell repertoires in COVID-19. Sequencing used immunoSEQ multiplex PCR; TCRdb keeps in-frame clones, though not all of them. The sample consists of over 200,000 clones, roughly 80% of them appearing once. The sequenced sample consisted of peripheral blood. These receptors originate from a woman older than 75 with acute or convalescent COVID-19.

This chain links TRBV15 with TRBJ2-3; D unclear. The germline V and J ends were trimmed by 7 bases and 0 bases, with 17 bases remaining between them. This CDR3 has 16 amino acids. Germline assignment: CDR1 LNHNV and CDR2 YYDKDF (reference sequence). The CDR3 reads CATTQLVVSSTDTQYF. The CDR3 nucleotides are TGTGCCACCACCCAGTTGGTGGTATCTAGCACAGATACGCAGTATTTT.

This chain joins TRBV10-2 and TRBJ2-1, with 10 positions matching TRBD2. This CDR3 has 14 amino acids. Germline lookup yields CDR1 WSHSY and CDR2 SAAADI. Losses at the gene ends were 8 bases for V and 9 bases for J; bases not matched to a gene: 10. The CDR3 loop reads CASSKSIAGGEQFF. The CDR3 bases are TGCGCCAGCTCCAAGAGTATAGCGGGGGGTGAGCAGTTCTTC.

The rearrangement links TRBV28 to TRBJ1-2, with TRBD1 identical over 8 bases. The ends lost 5 bases at V and 4 bases at J; junction bases unmatched: 9. Germline-derived CDR1 and CDR2 are MDHEN and SYDVKM. The CDR3 totals 15 residues. CDR3 residues: CASSPGRGRPYGYTF. The CDR3 DNA reads as TGTGCCAGCAGTCCAGGCAGGGGGCGCCCCTATGGCTACACCTTC.

This clone came up a few times. The chain combines TRBV2 with TRBJ1-5; TRBD1 agrees at 7 bases. With V trimmed by 4 bases and J by 7 bases, 10 bases remained unmatched. CDR1 and CDR2 (germline): SNHLY, FYNNEI. This CDR3 has 15 amino acids. The CDR3 here is CASSAGTATTQPQHF. Written as DNA, the CDR3 is TGTGCCAGCAGTGCTGGGACAGCAACTACGCAGCCCCAGCATTTT.

The chain is built from TRBV3-1 (or the pseudogene TRBV3-2) and TRBJ2-2; perhaps TRBD2 as D (5 bases). This CDR3 contains 12 residues. V lost 6 bases, J lost 5 bases, and 7 bases lay in between. The germline gives CDR1 LGHDT, CDR2 YNNKEL (reference sequence). CDR3 in DNA: TGTGCCAGCAGGAGGGTTACCGGGGAGCTGTTTTTT. This gives the protein CASRRVTGELFF.

The chain combines TRBV2 with TRBJ1-5; TRBD1 matches at 10 bases. Per germline, CDR1 SNHLY and CDR2 FYNNEI. With V trimmed by 6 bases and J by 13 bases, 9 bases remained unmatched. The CDR3 runs to 13 residues. The CDR3 bases are TGTGCCAGCAGCGCAACAGACAGGGGGCCGCAGCATTTT. Translating gives CASSATDRGPQHF.

This chain links TRBV12-5 with TRBJ1-4; TRBD1 aligns across 9 bases. The V and J ends lost 7 bases and 6 bases, in that order; junction bases with no gene match: 6. Germline lookup yields CDR1 LGHNT and CDR2 FRNRAP. The CDR3 spans 14 residues. CDR3 sequence reads: CASAPGQGDEKLFF. DNA for the CDR3: TGTGCTAGTGCCCCGGGACAGGGTGATGAAAAACTGTTTTTT.

The chain has TRBV6-1 and TRBJ1-2; TRBD1 matches 7 bases. The V gene's germline CDR1 is MNHNS and CDR2 SASEGT. V dropped 1 base and J dropped 0; count of bases not matched to a gene: 11. The CDR3 has 18 amino acids. CDR3 region: CASSEDLNRGEANYGYTF. Here the CDR3 DNA reads TGTGCCAGCAGTGAAGACTTAAACAGGGGAGAGGCTAACTATGGCTACACCTTC.